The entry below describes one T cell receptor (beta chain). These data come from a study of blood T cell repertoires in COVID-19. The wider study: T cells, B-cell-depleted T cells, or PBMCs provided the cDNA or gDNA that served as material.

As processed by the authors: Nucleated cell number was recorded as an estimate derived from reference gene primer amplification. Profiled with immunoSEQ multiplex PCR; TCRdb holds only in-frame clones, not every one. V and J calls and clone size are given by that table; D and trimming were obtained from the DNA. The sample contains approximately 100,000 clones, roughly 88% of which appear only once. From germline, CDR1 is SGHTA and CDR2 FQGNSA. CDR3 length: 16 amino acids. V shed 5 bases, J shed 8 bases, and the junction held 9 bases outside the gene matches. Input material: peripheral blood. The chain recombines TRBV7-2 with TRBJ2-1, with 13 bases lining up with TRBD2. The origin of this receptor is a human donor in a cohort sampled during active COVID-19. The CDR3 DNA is TGTGCCAGCAGCAAGGGACTAGCGGGGCCATTCGATGAGCAGTTCTTC. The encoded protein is CASSKGLAGPFDEQFF.